These 28 T cell receptor beta chains were sequenced from one sample in a study of blood T cell repertoires in COVID-19 (dated by TCRdb to about 2020). The library relied on the immunoSEQ multiplex PCR assay. The table was pulled from immuneACCESS by TCRdb, which kept in-frame rearrangements only. Such tables lose some clones; where checked, under half of the loss comes from unresolved V genes, and the rest has no known cause. A total of tens of thousands of clones appear in this sample, 87% of them only once. The ten most abundant clones make up about 16% of the sample. Specimen: peripheral blood. Receptors originate from a human donor with active COVID-19. The donor label of this sample is uncertain.

The CDR3 DNA reads TGTGCCAGCAGCTTAGCGTTGGCTGCTCAAGAGACCCAGTACTTC. This gives the protein CASSLALAAQETQYF. The V call is TRBV11-2, the J call TRBJ2-5, with D hard to call. The V gene lost 1 base and the J gene lost 2 bases, with 11 bases spanning the gap. The V gene's germline CDR1 is SGHAT and CDR2 FQNNGV. There are 15 residues in the CDR3.

The rearrangement joins TRBV24-1 to TRBJ2-1, with D perhaps matching TRBD1 (6 bases). The CDR3 is made up of 15 amino acids. V lost 6 bases to trimming and J lost 2 bases, with 13 bases between them. Per the germline V gene, CDR1 is KGHDR and CDR2 is SFDVKD. CDR3 residues: CATSQGSLPYNEQFF. CDR3 DNA: TGTGCCACCAGTCAGGGGTCCCTTCCCTACAATGAGCAGTTCTTC.

J is TRBJ1-3 and V is TRBV12-3 or TRBV12-4; the D gene is possibly TRBD1 (5 bases). The CDR3 contains 13 residues. V was trimmed by 8 bases and J by 4 bases, leaving 12 bases between them. CDR3: CASYPGYGNTIYF. The CDR3, as DNA: TGTGCCAGCTATCCAGGGTACGGAAACACCATATATTTT.

CDR3 protein: CASSPTGGQGGYTF. The CDR3 nucleotides read TGTGCCAGCAGCCCGACAGGGGGCCAGGGTGGCTACACCTTC. The chain recombines TRBV7-9 with TRBJ1-2; 10 bases fit TRBD1. This CDR3 spans 14 amino acids. The trim removed 5 bases at V and 7 bases at J, leaving 7 bases unmatched. CDR1 is SEHNR, CDR2 FQNEAQ, per germline (reference sequence).

CDR3 amino acids: CAISPVGQLYEQYF. DNA of the CDR3: TGTGCCATCAGTCCTGTCGGACAGCTATACGAGCAGTACTTC. The V call is TRBV10-3, the J call TRBJ2-7; TRBD1 is a possible D gene (6 bases). Per the germline V gene, CDR1 is ENHRY and CDR2 is SYGVKD. Trimming pared 5 bases from V and 4 bases from J, leaving 15 bases between. The CDR3 sequence is 14 residues long.

The V gene is TRBV11-3, the J gene TRBJ2-1, with 12 positions matching TRBD2. CDR1 and CDR2 from the germline V gene are SGHNT and YENEEA. The V gene end was trimmed by 6 bases and the J gene end by 2 bases; junction bases not matched to a gene: 2. The CDR3 is made up of 15 amino acids. DNA for the CDR3: TGTGCCAGCAGTCCTAGCGGGGGGGCCTACAATGAGCAGTTCTTC. Its translation: CASSPSGGAYNEQFF.

The table lists this clone with a few counts. The chain couples TRBV4-2 to TRBJ1-6; 10 bases fit TRBD1. J gave up 6 bases and V 4 bases, and 6 bases lay outside the gene matches. CDR1 and CDR2 (germline): LGHNA, YNFKEQ. The length of the CDR3 is 16 residues. The CDR3 nucleotides are TGTGCCAGCAGCCCCACAAGGGACAGGGGTAATTCACCCCTCCACTTT. It translates to CASSPTRDRGNSPLHF.

This clone was counted a few times. The rearrangement joins TRBV24-1 to TRBJ1-1; tentatively, D is TRBD1 (5 bases). Germline V gene sequence: CDR1 KGHDR, CDR2 SFDVKD. This CDR3 spans 11 amino acids. Trimming left V 3 bases short and J 8 bases short, with 6 bases between. The CDR3: CATSDQGEAFF. The CDR3 nucleotides are TGTGCCACCAGTGATCAGGGAGAAGCTTTCTTT.

The chain has TRBV11-2 and TRBJ2-5; D might be TRBD2 (6 bases). Trimming stripped 4 bases from V and 1 base from J, with 19 bases between. This CDR3 contains 17 residues. Germline V gene sequence: CDR1 SGHAT, CDR2 FQNNGV. CDR3 in DNA: TGTGCCAGCAGCTCGAGTGGGATGGTAGCGGCCCAAGAGACCCAGTACTTC. Its protein product is CASSSSGMVAAQETQYF. The full variable domain, in which reference TRBV11-2 and TRBJ2-5 provide the parts outside the CDR3, is EAGVAQSPRYKIIEKRQSVAFWCNPISGHATLYWYQQILGQGPKLLIQFQNNGVVDDSQLPKDRFSAERLKGVDSTLKIQPAKLEDSAVYLCASSSSGMVAAQETQYFGPGTRLLVL.

This clone was found once. The chain has TRBV19 and TRBJ1-1; D call uncertain. V lost 4 bases and J 0 bases, leaving 6 bases between the germline ends. CDR3 size: 13 residues. CDR1 and CDR2 (germline): LNHDA, SQIVND (reference sequence). The CDR3 coding sequence is TGTGCCAGTAGTAGGAGCTTGAACACTGAAGCTTTCTTT. Its translation: CASSRSLNTEAFF.

The chain has TRBV6-4 and TRBJ1-1; D is undetermined. CDR3 length equals 13 residues. Germline CDR1 reads MRHNA; CDR2 reads SNTAGT. Between the trimmed V and J ends, which lost 3 bases and 2 bases, there was a span of 7 bases. CDR3 region: CASSETFNTEAFF. The CDR3 DNA sequence: TGTGCCAGCAGTGAGACTTTTAACACTGAAGCTTTCTTT.

This clone has just one count. At one boundary the junction diverges from the germline segment, which might be a read error. V usage is TRBV7-7 and J usage is TRBJ1-1; TRBD1 matches 7 bases. The CDR3 sequence is 13 residues long. Germline V gives CDR1 SSHAT, CDR2 FNYEAQ (reference sequence). The CDR3 is CASSLHRGTEAFF. The CDR3 region has the DNA TGTGCTAGCAGCTTGCACAGGGGCACTGAAGCTTTCTTT.

The V gene is TRBV5-4, the J gene TRBJ1-1; D uncertain. V was clipped by 4 bases and J by 1 base, with 8 bases between them. CDR3 length equals 13 residues. Germline V CDR1 and CDR2: SGHNT, YYREEE (reference sequence). In DNA, the CDR3 is TGTGCCAGCAGCCGGTCCAAGAACACTGAAGCTTTCTTT. The encoded protein is CASSRSKNTEAFF.

The chain employs TRBV24-1 and TRBJ1-2; unclear D gene. CDR1 is KGHDR, CDR2 SFDVKD, per germline. The CDR3 length is 13 residues. Trimming removed 6 bases at V and 3 bases at J, with 10 bases between. CDR3 nucleotide sequence: TGTGCCACCAGTCCTGTAGTCTACTATGGCTACACCTTC. Amino acids: CATSPVVYYGYTF.

This chain uses TRBV7-8 with TRBJ2-5; D gene uncertain. Trimming removed 1 base at V and 5 bases at J, with 8 bases between. The CDR3 totals 13 residues. The germline gives CDR1 SGHVS, CDR2 FQNEAQ. CDR3 coding DNA: TGTGCCAGCAGCTTAGTCTTGAGTGAGACCCAGTACTTC. Residues: CASSLVLSETQYF.

The chain couples TRBV11-3 to TRBJ2-3; D uncertain. This CDR3 region has 12 residues. Germline V gene lookup returns CDR1 SGHNT and CDR2 YENEEA. Deletions cut 4 bases from V and 2 bases from J, with 4 bases between. CDR3: CASSSNTDTQYF. The CDR3 nucleotides are TGTGCCAGCAGCTCCAACACAGATACGCAGTATTTT.

The chain is built from TRBV9 and TRBJ2-5; 7 bases align to TRBD2. Looked up from germline, CDR1 is SGDLS and CDR2 is YYNGEE. This CDR3 is 14 amino acids long. Germline trimming cut 3 bases from V and 3 bases from J; bases unmatched to any gene: 5. In nucleotides, the CDR3 is TGTGCCAGCAGCGCGAGTGGGGGGGAAGAGACCCAGTACTTC. This codes for CASSASGGEETQYF.

The CDR3 here is CASSQSGTYQYNEQFF. In DNA form, the CDR3 reads TGTGCCAGCAGCCAATCCGGGACTTATCAGTACAATGAGCAGTTCTTC. The gene calls are TRBV7-8 and TRBJ2-1; tentative D call: TRBD2 (6 bases). The V and J ends lost 5 bases and 4 bases respectively, with 18 bases between them. This CDR3 is 16 amino acids long. Germline CDR1 SGHVS, CDR2 FQNEAQ.

V gene TRBV3-1 (or the pseudogene TRBV3-2) combines with J gene TRBJ2-4, with D possibly being TRBD1 (5 bases). Germline CDR1 LGHDT, CDR2 YNNKEL (reference sequence). V gave up 0 bases and J gave up 0 bases, with 9 bases separating them. The CDR3 is 16 amino acids. The CDR3 DNA sequence: TGTGCCAGCAGCCAAGAGGGGCAGCTAGCCAAAAACATTCAGTACTTC. Amino acid sequence: CASSQEGQLAKNIQYF.

This sequence joins TRBV9 and TRBJ2-7, with 8 bases matching TRBD1. This CDR3 comprises 14 residues. CDR1 is SGDLS, CDR2 YYNGEE, per germline. Trimming took 3 bases from V and 6 from J; bases not matched to a gene: 8. CDR3 amino acids: CASSAGQGRGEQYF. Written as DNA, the CDR3 is TGTGCCAGCAGCGCAGGACAGGGCAGGGGCGAGCAGTACTTC.

The rearrangement uses TRBV5-1 and TRBJ2-3, with TRBD2 matching 9 bases. Germline V gives CDR1 SGHRS, CDR2 YFSETQ. V lost 2 bases and J lost 2; bases outside the gene matches: 6. The CDR3 totals 16 residues. CDR3 sequence: CASSLPAGGITDTQYF. DNA for the CDR3: TGCGCCAGCAGCTTACCCGCGGGGGGGATCACAGATACGCAGTATTTT.

This chain connects TRBV19 to TRBJ1-4; TRBD1 matches 7 bases. From germline, CDR1 is LNHDA and CDR2 SQIVND (reference sequence). This CDR3 is 17 amino acids long. V lost 3 bases to trimming and J lost 2 bases; unmatched junction nucleotides: 9. Here the CDR3 DNA reads TGTGCCAGTAGTATCCCCCGGCAGGGGGTGACTAATGAAAAACTGTTTTTT. This gives the protein CASSIPRQGVTNEKLFF.

The sample holds one count of this clone. This sequence joins TRBV29-1 and TRBJ2-3; D is unclear. V shed 1 base and J shed 9 bases, with 8 bases lying between them. Germline V gene sequence: CDR1 SQVTM, CDR2 ANQGSEA. This CDR3 contains 11 residues. CDR3 in amino acids: CSVEVGETQYF. As DNA, the CDR3 is TGCAGCGTTGAAGTGGGCGAGACGCAGTATTTT.

This chain links TRBV5-4 with TRBJ2-3; 11 bases match TRBD1. CDR1 is SGHNT and CDR2 is YYREEE in the germline V gene (reference sequence). The CDR3 extends over 14 amino acids. V dropped 4 bases and J dropped 4; count of bases not matched to a gene: 2. The CDR3 here is CASSPGQGADTQYF. CDR3 nucleotide sequence: TGTGCCAGCAGCCCGGGACAGGGGGCAGATACGCAGTATTTT.

In this sample, this clone turned up a few times. J is TRBJ2-2 and V is TRBV19, with no clear D. The CDR3 is 16 amino acids. V lost 4 bases, J lost 0 bases, and 12 bases lay in between. Germline V gives CDR1 LNHDA, CDR2 SQIVND (reference sequence). The DNA of the CDR3 is TGTGCCAGTAGTAGGCCCTTTTCCCCGAACACCGGGGAGCTGTTTTTT. Translated, it gives CASSRPFSPNTGELFF.

This sequence joins TRBV19 and TRBJ2-7, with TRBD1 matching over 8 bases. The CDR3 loop spans 16 amino acids. Germline CDR1 is LNHDA and CDR2 is SQIVND (reference sequence). V dropped 3 bases and J dropped 5; count of bases not matched to a gene: 12. The CDR3 spells CASSMRGRGHVDEQYF. The CDR3, as DNA: TGTGCCAGTAGTATGAGAGGCAGGGGGCATGTAGACGAGCAGTACTTC.

The chain's CDR3 is CATSDFPLPGGSTDTQYF. The CDR3 DNA follows: TGTGCCACCAGTGATTTTCCCTTACCGGGGGGGAGCACAGATACGCAGTATTTT. The chain links TRBV24-1 to TRBJ2-3; 8 nucleotides match TRBD2. The CDR3 has 18 residues. In germline, CDR1 is KGHDR, CDR2 SFDVKD. The junction had 8 bases not matched to a gene; V was cut back by 1 base and J by 0 bases.

V gene TRBV19 combines with J gene TRBJ2-5; 7 nucleotides agree with TRBD1. The length of the CDR3 is 16 residues. Germline assignment: CDR1 LNHDA and CDR2 SQIVND (reference sequence). J lost 2 bases, V lost 6 bases, and 12 bases had no gene match. The CDR3 DNA reads as TGTGCCAGTAGATCGGGACAGCAGTTACCACAAGAGACCCAGTACTTC. Translation gives CASRSGQQLPQETQYF.